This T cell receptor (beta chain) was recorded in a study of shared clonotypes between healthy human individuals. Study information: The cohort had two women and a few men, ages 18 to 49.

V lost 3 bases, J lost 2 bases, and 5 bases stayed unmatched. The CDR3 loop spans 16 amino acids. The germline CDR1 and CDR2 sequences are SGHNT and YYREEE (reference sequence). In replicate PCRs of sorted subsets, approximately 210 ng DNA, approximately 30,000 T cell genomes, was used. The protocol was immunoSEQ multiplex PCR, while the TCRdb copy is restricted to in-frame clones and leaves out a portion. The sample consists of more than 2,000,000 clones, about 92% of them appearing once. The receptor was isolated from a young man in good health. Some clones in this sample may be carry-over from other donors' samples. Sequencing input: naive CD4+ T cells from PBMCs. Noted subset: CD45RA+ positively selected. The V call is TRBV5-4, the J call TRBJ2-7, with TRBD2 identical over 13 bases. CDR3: CASSSPGTSGTYEQYF. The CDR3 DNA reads TGTGCCAGCAGCTCCCCCGGGACTAGCGGGACCTACGAGCAGTACTTC.